Listed here are 19 T cell receptor beta chains from one sample, sequenced in a study of shared clonotypes between healthy human individuals. The method was immunoSEQ multiplex PCR; TCRdb's version includes in-frame clones alone and lacks a portion of them. Of fewer than 3 million clones in the sample, 85% to 95% were seen once. Sequencing used naive CD4+ T cells from PBMCs. Subset here: CD45RA+ positively selected. The receptors derive from a man between 18 and 35 years old in good health. Some clones in this sample may be carry-over from other donors' samples.

V usage is TRBV28 and J usage is TRBJ1-2; D is unclear. This CDR3 has 12 amino acids. V dropped 8 bases and J dropped 4 bases, with 11 bases sitting between them. CDR1 and CDR2 from the germline V gene are MDHEN and SYDVKM. CDR3 protein: CASLRAPYGYTF. Written as DNA, the CDR3 is TGTGCCAGCTTAAGGGCACCCTATGGCTACACCTTC.

V gene TRBV19 combines with J gene TRBJ2-7; possible D gene TRBD2, 5 bases. Trimming left V 10 bases short and J 5 bases short, with 21 bases between. This CDR3 contains 14 residues. Per the germline V gene, CDR1 is LNHDA and CDR2 is SQIVND (reference sequence). CDR3 protein: CATKVTRGPHEQYF. In DNA form, the CDR3 reads TGTGCCACAAAAGTTACCCGGGGTCCCCACGAGCAGTACTTC.

The chain employs TRBV18 and TRBJ2-6, with D hard to call. Germline V gene lookup returns CDR1 KGHSH and CDR2 LQKENI. There are 15 residues in the CDR3. Trimming shortened V by 0 bases and J by 2 bases, and 5 bases separated the two germline ends. CDR3 in amino acids: CASSPPKAGANVLTF. The CDR3 DNA reads as TGTGCCAGCTCACCACCTAAAGCTGGGGCCAACGTCCTGACTTTC.

The V call is TRBV9, the J call TRBJ1-2; TRBD1 agrees at 8 bases. CDR1 and CDR2 from the germline V gene are SGDLS and YYNGEE. Trimming cost V 4 bases and J 2 bases; bases outside gene matches: 7. This CDR3 has 15 residues. CDR3 amino acids: CASSPTDRENYGYTF. DNA of the CDR3: TGTGCCAGCAGCCCAACGGACAGGGAAAACTATGGCTACACCTTC. Variable domain in full (rest from reference TRBV9 and TRBJ1-2): DSGVTQTPKHLITATGQRVTLRCSPRSGDLSVYWYQQSLDQGLQFLIQYYNGEERAKGNILERFSAQQFPDLHSELNLSSLELGDSALYFCASSPTDRENYGYTFGSGTRLTVV.

Here the CDR3 reads CASSLTVRGAYEQYF. Written as DNA, the CDR3 is TGCGCCAGCAGCTTGACAGTGCGGGGTGCCTACGAGCAGTACTTC. This chain links TRBV5-1 with TRBJ2-7; D is perhaps TRBD2 (6 bases). V lost 1 base and J lost 2, with 13 bases in between. The CDR3 consists of 15 residues. Germline-derived CDR1 and CDR2 are SGHRS and YFSETQ.

The CDR3 DNA follows: TGTGCCAGCAGCCTACCAGGTCAGCCCCAGCATTTT. This sequence encodes CASSLPGQPQHF. The genes are TRBV7-6 and TRBJ1-5, with D unclear. This CDR3 region has 12 residues. Germline V CDR1 and CDR2: SGHVS, FNYEAQ. Trimming shortened V by 5 bases and J by 6 bases, and 8 bases separated the two germline ends.

V is TRBV6-5 and J is TRBJ1-2; possible D gene TRBD1, 5 bases. V was pared by 2 bases and J by 8 bases, with 21 bases between. This CDR3 region has 16 residues. Germline CDR1 MNHEY, CDR2 SVGAGI. Written as DNA, the CDR3 is TGTGCCAGCAGTTACACCTCCCGGGGGAATCAGAGGGGCTACACCTTC. It yields the protein CASSYTSRGNQRGYTF.

The DNA of the CDR3 is TGTGCCACCAGCAGAGATGCGGTTAGGAGCAATCAGCCCCAGCATTTT. This gives the protein CATSRDAVRSNQPQHF. The rearrangement joins TRBV15 to TRBJ1-5; D unclear. Trimming shortened V by 0 bases and J by 1 base, and 10 bases separated the two germline ends. From germline, CDR1 is LNHNV and CDR2 YYDKDF (reference sequence). The CDR3 loop spans 16 amino acids.

The chain combines TRBV18 with TRBJ1-4; 8 bases match TRBD1. CDR3 length: 16 amino acids. Germline V CDR1 and CDR2: KGHSH, LQKENI. J lost 1 base, V lost 6 bases, and 7 bases had no gene match. This CDR3 reads CASSAEQGGTNEKLFF. The CDR3, as DNA: TGTGCCAGCTCGGCAGAACAGGGGGGAACTAATGAAAAACTGTTTTTT.

As regards this clone: The identical CDR3 is also encoded by other nucleotide sequences in the sample. The rearrangement joins TRBV11-2 to TRBJ2-7, with TRBD1 as a possible D gene (6 bases). CDR3 length equals 15 residues. The germline V and J ends were trimmed by 1 base and 0 bases, with 10 bases remaining between them. Per the germline V gene, CDR1 is SGHAT and CDR2 is FQNNGV. CDR3 sequence reads: CASSLVTGPSYEQYF. The CDR3 DNA reads TGTGCCAGCAGCTTAGTAACAGGGCCCTCCTACGAGCAGTACTTC.

This sequence joins TRBV19 and TRBJ1-1, with unresolved D. This CDR3 is built from 16 residues. V lost 3 bases and J lost 4, with 18 bases in between. From germline, CDR1 is LNHDA and CDR2 SQIVND (reference sequence). CDR3 amino acids: CASSIWRVAIGTEAFF. The CDR3 coding sequence is TGTGCCAGTAGTATCTGGCGCGTGGCGATCGGCACTGAAGCTTTCTTT.

In DNA form, the CDR3 reads TGCGCCAGCGGTCCAGGGGGCTCCTACGAGCAGTACTTC. Translating it yields CASGPGGSYEQYF. The gene calls are TRBV5-1 and TRBJ2-7; 7 bases agree with TRBD1. The length of the CDR3 is 13 residues. The trim removed 7 bases at V and 0 bases at J, leaving 4 bases unmatched. Germline V CDR1 and CDR2: SGHRS, YFSETQ.

The chain has TRBV15 and TRBJ1-4; TRBD1 might be the D (5 bases). V was trimmed by 0 bases and J by 8 bases, leaving 13 bases between them. Germline CDR1 LNHNV, CDR2 YYDKDF (reference sequence). This CDR3 has 15 amino acids. CDR3 sequence reads: CATSRDGGGREKLFF. CDR3 in DNA: TGTGCCACCAGCAGAGATGGGGGGGGGAGAGAAAAACTGTTTTTT.

This clone was found a few times. The chain recombines TRBV29-1 with TRBJ1-1; maybe TRBD1 (5 bases). The germline V gene has CDR1 SQVTM and CDR2 ANQGSEA. The CDR3 runs to 12 residues. V dropped 7 bases and J dropped 0 bases, with 9 bases sitting between them. The DNA for the CDR3 is TGCAGCGGAGGGGAAATGAACACTGAAGCTTTCTTT. Its protein product is CSGGEMNTEAFF.

The chain is built from TRBV6-1 and TRBJ2-1, with 7 bases that match TRBD2. CDR1 is MNHNS and CDR2 is SASEGT in the germline V gene. Losses at the gene ends were 4 bases for V and 3 bases for J; bases not matched to a gene: 3. The CDR3 contains 14 residues. The CDR3 here is CASSGLAFYNEQFF. The CDR3, as DNA: TGTGCCAGCAGTGGACTAGCCTTCTACAATGAGCAGTTCTTC.

Concerning this clone: This CDR3 is also generated by other DNA sequences in the sample. The V and J genes are TRBV7-9 and TRBJ2-3; D gene ambiguous. Trimming cost V 3 bases and J 4 bases, with 8 bases left between them. The CDR3 extends over 13 amino acids. Germline assignment: CDR1 SEHNR and CDR2 FQNEAQ (reference sequence). The CDR3 DNA follows: TGTGCCAGCAGCTTGACTGGGGCAGATACGCAGTATTTT. It encodes CASSLTGADTQYF.

J is TRBJ1-3 and V is TRBV30, with 7 positions matching TRBD1. The CDR3 contains 14 residues. Germline CDR1 GTSNPN, CDR2 SVGIG (reference sequence). V was clipped by 3 bases and J by 0 bases; unmatched bases: 2. The CDR3 region is CAWRGDSSGNTIYF. The CDR3 region has the DNA TGTGCCTGGAGAGGGGACAGCTCTGGAAACACCATATATTTT.

The rearrangement joins TRBV5-1 to TRBJ2-7, with D possibly TRBD2 on 6 matching bases. Trimming removed 3 bases at V and 6 bases at J, with 10 bases between. This CDR3 is built from 12 residues. Germline V gene lookup returns CDR1 SGHRS and CDR2 YFSETQ. CDR3 region: CASSSEAGEQYF. The CDR3 DNA follows: TGCGCCAGCAGCTCTGAAGCGGGCGAGCAGTACTTC.

The chain couples TRBV5-1 to TRBJ2-7; TRBD2 agrees at 8 bases. After removal of 3 bases from V and 1 base from J, the junction contained 9 bases not matched to a gene. CDR3 length: 16 residues. Germline V gives CDR1 SGHRS, CDR2 YFSETQ. CDR3 sequence: CASSSQGAGVSYEQYF. The DNA of the CDR3 is TGCGCCAGCAGCTCCCAGGGAGCGGGAGTTTCCTACGAGCAGTACTTC. The full variable domain, with the rest looked up from reference TRBV5-1 and TRBJ2-7, is KAGVTQTPRYLIKTRGQQVTLSCSPISGHRSVSWYQQTPGQGLQFLFEYFSETQRNKGNFPGRFSGRQFSNSRSEMNVSTLELGDSALYLCASSSQGAGVSYEQYFGPGTRLTVT.